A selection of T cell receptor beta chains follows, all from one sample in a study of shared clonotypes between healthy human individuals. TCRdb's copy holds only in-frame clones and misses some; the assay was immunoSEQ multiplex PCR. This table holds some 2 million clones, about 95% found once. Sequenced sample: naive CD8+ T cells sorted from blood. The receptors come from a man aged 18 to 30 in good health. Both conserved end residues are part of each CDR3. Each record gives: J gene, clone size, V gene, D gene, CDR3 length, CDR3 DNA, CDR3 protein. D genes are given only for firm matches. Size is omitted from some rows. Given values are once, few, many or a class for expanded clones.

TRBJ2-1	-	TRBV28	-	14	TGTGCCAGCAGTTTAGGGGGATCCTACAATGAGCAGTTCTTC	CASSLGGSYNEQFF
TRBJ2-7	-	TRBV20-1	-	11	TGCAGTGCTAGTAACGACTACGAGCAGTACTTC	CSASNDYEQYF
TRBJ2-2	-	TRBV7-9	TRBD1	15	TGTGCCAGCAGCTTAGACCAGGGGGCGCGAGGGGAGCTGTTTTTT	CASSLDQGARGELFF
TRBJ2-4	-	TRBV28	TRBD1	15	TGTGCCAGCAGTAGAACCGGGACAGACAAAAACATTCAGTACTTC	CASSRTGTDKNIQYF
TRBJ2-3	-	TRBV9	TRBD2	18	TGTGCCAGCAGCCCCCTCCTGGGACTAGCGGGAGCCACAGATACGCAGTATTTT	CASSPLLGLAGATDTQYF
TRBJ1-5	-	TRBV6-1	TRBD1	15	TGTGCCAGCATTATCGGACAGGGGTGGAGTCAGCCCCAGCATTTT	CASIIGQGWSQPQHF
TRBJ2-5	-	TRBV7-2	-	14	TGTGCCAGCAGCTCCACCGGGCCCCAAGAGACCCAGTACTTC	CASSSTGPQETQYF
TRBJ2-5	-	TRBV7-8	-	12	TGTGCCAGCAGGGACGCCCGAGAGACCCAGTACTTC	CASRDARETQYF
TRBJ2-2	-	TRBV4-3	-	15	TGCGCCAGCAGCCAAGATAAAGATTACACCGGGGAGCTGTTTTTT	CASSQDKDYTGELFF
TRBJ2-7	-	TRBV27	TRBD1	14	TGTGCCAGCAGTTTGGTAGGGGGCGGATACGAGCAGTACTTC	CASSLVGGGYEQYF
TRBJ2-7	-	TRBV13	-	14	TGTGCCAGCAGCTTAGTAGGTTCCCCCTACGAGCAGTACTTC	CASSLVGSPYEQYF
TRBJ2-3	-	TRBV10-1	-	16	TGCGCCAGCACCACCCAAGGGGAAAGTAGCACAGATACGCAGTATTTT	CASTTQGESSTDTQYF
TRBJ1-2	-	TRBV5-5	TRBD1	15	TGTGCCAGCAGTTACCGGGACAGCGAACGCGATGGCTACACCTTC	CASSYRDSERDGYTF
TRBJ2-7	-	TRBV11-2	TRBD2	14	TGTGCCAGCAACCCAGCGGGAGATACTAGCGAGCAGTACTTC	CASNPAGDTSEQYF
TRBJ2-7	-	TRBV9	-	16	TGTGCCAGCAGCGTAGCATCGAGTACTAGCAAAGACGAGCAGTACTTC	CASSVASSTSKDEQYF
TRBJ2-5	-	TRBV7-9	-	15	TGTGCCAGCAGCTTAGTCGCGTCCGGGTGGGAGACCCAGTACTTC	CASSLVASGWETQYF
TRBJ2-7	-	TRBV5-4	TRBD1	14	TGTGCCAGCAGCTGGGACAGGGGCGACTACGAGCAGTACTTC	CASSWDRGDYEQYF
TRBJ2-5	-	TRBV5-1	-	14	TGCGCCAGCAGCTTGGACGGAGCCCAAGAGACCCAGTACTTC	CASSLDGAQETQYF
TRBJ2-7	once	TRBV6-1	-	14	TGTGCCAGCAGTGGCAGGACGGAATCCTACGAGCAGTACTTC	CASSGRTESYEQYF
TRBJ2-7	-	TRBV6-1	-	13	TGTGCCAGCAGTCTTGGGGCAGGCCACGAGCAGTACTTC	CASSLGAGHEQYF
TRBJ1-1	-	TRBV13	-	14	TGTGCCAGCAGCCCGGGACAAATGAACACTGAAGCTTTCTTT	CASSPGQMNTEAFF
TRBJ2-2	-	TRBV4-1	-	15	TGCGCCAGCAGCTACGGGACAAGCTTGACCGGGGAGCTGTTTTTT	CASSYGTSLTGELFF
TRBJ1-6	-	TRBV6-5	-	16	TGTGCCAGCAGTTACGAGCCCCCAGCGAATAATTCACCCCTCCACTTT	CASSYEPPANNSPLHF
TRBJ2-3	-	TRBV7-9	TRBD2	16	TGTGCCAGCAGCTATAGACTAGCGGGGGGCACAGATACGCAGTATTTT	CASSYRLAGGTDTQYF
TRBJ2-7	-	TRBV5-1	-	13	TGCGCCAGCAGCTTGGGAAGGGCGTACGAGCAGTACTTC	CASSLGRAYEQYF
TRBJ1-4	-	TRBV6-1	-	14	TGTGCCAGCAGTACCCATGGACTCTTCGAAAAACTGTTTTTT	CASSTHGLFEKLFF
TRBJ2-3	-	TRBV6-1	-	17	TGTGCCAGCAGTGGGACCCACAGGGATTGGGGCACAGATACGCAGTATTTT	CASSGTHRDWGTDTQYF
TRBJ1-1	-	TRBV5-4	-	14	TGTGCCAGCAGCTTGTGGGGAGGGAACACTGAAGCTTTCTTT	CASSLWGGNTEAFF
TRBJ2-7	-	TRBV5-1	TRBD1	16	TGCGCCAGCAGCTTGATATGGGACAGTGCCCAAGCCGAGCAGTACTTC	CASSLIWDSAQAEQYF
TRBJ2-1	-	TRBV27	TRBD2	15	TGTGCCAGCAGTTTATCGCCTAGCGGGGCCAATGAGCAGTTCTTC	CASSLSPSGANEQFF
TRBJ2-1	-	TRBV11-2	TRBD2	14	TGTGCCAGCAGCATACTAGCGAGTGGGGATGAGCAGTTCTTC	CASSILASGDEQFF
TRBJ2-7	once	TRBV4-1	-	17	TGCGCCAGCAGCCAAGATATGCTTACCACGTTATTATGGGAGCAGTACTTC	CASSQDMLTTLLWEQYF
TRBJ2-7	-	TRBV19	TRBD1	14	TGTGCCAGTAGCCCGGACAGGGAAGACTACGAGCAGTACTTC	CASSPDREDYEQYF
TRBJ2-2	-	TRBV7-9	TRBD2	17	TGTGCCAGCAGCTTGGGAGAGCGGGAGCTCTTAACCGGGGAGCTGTTTTTT	CASSLGERELLTGELFF
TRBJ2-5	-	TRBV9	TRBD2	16	TGTGCCAGCAGCGTGACGACTAGCGGGGGACAAGAGACCCAGTACTTC	CASSVTTSGGQETQYF
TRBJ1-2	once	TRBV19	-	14	TGTGCCAGCCTTTCGACGGAGGCTATTCGGGGCTACACCTTC	CASLSTEAIRGYTF
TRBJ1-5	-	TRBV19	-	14	TGTGCCAGTAGTGTGGGGCATAGCAATCAGCCCCAGCATTTT	CASSVGHSNQPQHF
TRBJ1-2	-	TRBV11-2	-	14	TGTGCCAGCAGCTTAGACGGGGTCGGATATGGCTACACCTTC	CASSLDGVGYGYTF
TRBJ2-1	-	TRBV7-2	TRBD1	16	TGTGCCAGCAGCCCCCAGTGGGACAGGGGTTCCTATGAGCAGTTCTTC	CASSPQWDRGSYEQFF
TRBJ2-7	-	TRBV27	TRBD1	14	TGTGCCAGCAGTTTATTGGACAGGGGGAGCGAGCAGTACTTC	CASSLLDRGSEQYF
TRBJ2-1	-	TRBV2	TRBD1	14	TGTGCCAGCTGGGGACAGGGCCACGACGATGAGCAGTTCTTC	CASWGQGHDDEQFF
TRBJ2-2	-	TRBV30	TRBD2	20	TGTGCCTGGAGTGGCCCAAGCACTAGCGGGAGTCGGACGAGCACCGGGGAGCTGTTTTTT	CAWSGPSTSGSRTSTGELFF